The 30 T cell receptor beta chains below all came from one sample that was sequenced in a study of T cells in Graves' hyperthyroidism and ophthalmopathy. Authors of the study amplified TCR beta CDR3 regions from RNA transcripts. Using the HTBI primer set, a first-round RT-PCR was run on the TCR CDR3. One entry per CDR3 protein, called by TCRdb with MiXCR from the multiplex PCR reads. This repertoire shows approximately 410,000 distinct CDR3 sequences, roughly 14% found once; its top ten account for roughly 13%. The sequenced sample was blood. Receptors were obtained from a man aged 18 to 35 with Graves' ophthalmopathy.

The rearrangement links TRBV7-8 to TRBJ1-4; the D is unclear. V was shortened by 7 bases and J by 5 bases, with 17 bases between the two germline ends. Germline V lookup: CDR1 SGHVS, CDR2 FQNEAQ. There are 15 residues in the CDR3. The DNA for the CDR3 is TGTGCCAGCAAGGCCCAGGCCCGTGGGAATGAAAAACTGTTTTTT. It translates to CASKAQARGNEKLFF. Using reference TRBV7-8 and TRBJ1-4 for the parts outside the CDR3, the full variable domain is GAGVSQSPRYKVAKRGQDVALRCDPISGHVSLFWYQQALGQGPEFLTYFQNEAQLDKSGLPSDRFFAERPEGSVSTLKIQRTQQEDSAVYLCASKAQARGNEKLFFGSGTQLSVL.

This clonotype was observed many times. The chain combines TRBV6-5 with TRBJ2-5, with D tentatively TRBD1 or TRBD2 (5 bases each). V dropped 1 base and J dropped 0 bases, with 6 bases sitting between them. Germline CDR1 MNHEY, CDR2 SVGAGI. This CDR3 is built from 14 residues. This CDR3 reads CASSYWGNQETQYF. The CDR3 region has the DNA TGTGCCAGCAGTTACTGGGGGAACCAAGAGACCCAGTACTTC.

This clonotype was counted ten times or more. The rearrangement joins TRBV4-2 to TRBJ2-3; no clear D. The length of the CDR3 is 14 residues. Germline V gene sequence: CDR1 LGHNA, CDR2 YNFKEQ. V was pared by 1 base and J by 6 bases, with 11 bases between. The CDR3 loop reads CASSQGKSRDTQYF. CDR3 coding DNA: TGTGCCAGCAGCCAAGGCAAATCCCGCGATACGCAGTATTTT.

This chain links TRBV19 with TRBJ2-2; TRBD1 aligns across 9 bases. V lost 1 base to trimming and J lost 8 bases; unmatched junction nucleotides: 8. Germline lookup yields CDR1 LNHDA and CDR2 SQIVND (reference sequence). CDR3 length: 16 residues. CDR3 sequence reads: CASSIGGQGRAGELFF. The CDR3 region has the DNA TGTGCCAGTAGTATAGGGGGACAGGGTCGTGCAGGGGAGCTGTTTTTT.

In this sample, this clonotype turned up many times. The chain recombines TRBV12-3 or TRBV12-4 with TRBJ2-1; D is undetermined. V lost 6 bases and J lost 0, with 12 bases in between. The CDR3 spans 15 residues. In DNA, the CDR3 is TGTGCCAGCAGACGGACGCCCAGCTCCTACAATGAGCAGTTCTTC. Protein product: CASRRTPSSYNEQFF.

There are many counts of this clonotype. The chain combines TRBV5-1 with TRBJ2-3; unclear D gene. V lost 5 bases, J lost 0 bases, and 10 bases lay in between. The germline CDR1 and CDR2 sequences are SGHRS and YFSETQ. CDR3 size: 14 residues. The CDR3 region is CASRPPASTDTQYF. DNA of the CDR3: TGCGCCAGCAGGCCACCTGCTAGCACAGATACGCAGTATTTT. Combining the CDR3 with reference TRBV5-1 and TRBJ2-3 gives the whole variable domain KAGVTQTPRYLIKTRGQQVTLSCSPISGHRSVSWYQQTPGQGLQFLFEYFSETQRNKGNFPGRFSGRQFSNSRSEMNVSTLELGDSALYLCASRPPASTDTQYFGPGTRLTVL.

This clonotype was seen repeatedly, ten times or more. CDR3 DNA: TGCGCCAGCATGGAAGGACTATCCCCTGGCGATGAGCAGTTCTTC. Amino acids: CASMEGLSPGDEQFF. This sequence joins TRBV5-1 and TRBJ2-1, with D possibly matching TRBD2 (6 bases). CDR3 length: 15 amino acids. The V end was cut by 6 bases, the J end by 8 bases, with 21 bases between. Germline V gives CDR1 SGHRS, CDR2 YFSETQ.

This clonotype was detected many times. The chain is built from TRBV27 and TRBJ2-7; the match to TRBD2 covers 12 bases. With 3 bases clipped from V and 5 bases from J, the junction kept 8 bases outside the gene matches. The CDR3 extends over 16 amino acids. The germline V gene encodes CDR1 MNHEY and CDR2 SMNVEV (reference sequence). The CDR3 reads CASSLDTSGRWNEQYF. CDR3 nucleotide sequence: TGTGCCAGCAGTTTGGATACTAGCGGGAGGTGGAACGAGCAGTACTTC.

This clonotype appeared a few times. The chain is built from TRBV19 and TRBJ2-1; D tentatively reads TRBD1 or TRBD2 (5 bases each). Germline V gives CDR1 LNHDA, CDR2 SQIVND (reference sequence). Trimming cost V 5 bases and J 8 bases, with 7 bases left between them. The CDR3 extends over 11 amino acids. The CDR3 DNA reads TGTGCCAGTAGTGGGGGTCATGAGCAGTTCTTC. Amino acid sequence: CASSGGHEQFF.

This clonotype appeared many times. The rearrangement joins TRBV28 to TRBJ1-4; D unclear. This CDR3 has 12 amino acids. Trimming left V 3 bases short and J 8 bases short, with 7 bases between. The germline gives CDR1 MDHEN, CDR2 SYDVKM. The CDR3 bases are TGTGCCAGCAGTTTGGAAAGCGAAAAACTGTTTTTT. It yields the protein CASSLESEKLFF. Using reference TRBV28 and TRBJ1-4 for the parts outside the CDR3, the full variable domain is DVKVTQSSRYLVKRTGEKVFLECVQDMDHENMFWYRQDPGLGLRLIYFSYDVKMKEKGDIPEGYSVSREKKERFSLILESASTNQTSMYLCASSLESEKLFFGSGTQLSVL.

The rearrangement links TRBV6-1 to TRBJ1-2; weak D call: TRBD1 (6 bases). The CDR3 is 12 residues long. With 7 bases removed from V and 4 bases from J, the gap between germline ends came to 10 bases. From germline, CDR1 is MNHNS and CDR2 SASEGT. DNA of the CDR3: TGTGCCAGCATGGGGGCACTCTATGGCTACACCTTC. It yields the protein CASMGALYGYTF.

This clonotype was seen many times. CDR3 residues: CASSSLDRMNTEAFF. The CDR3 nucleotides read TGCGCCAGCAGCTCACTGGACAGAATGAACACTGAAGCTTTCTTT. The rearrangement links TRBV5-1 to TRBJ1-1; D possibly corresponds to TRBD1 (6 bases). The germline V gene encodes CDR1 SGHRS and CDR2 YFSETQ. With 3 bases removed from V and 0 bases from J, the gap between germline ends came to 12 bases. There are 15 residues in the CDR3.

The chain uses TRBV28 and TRBJ1-2, with 7 bases matching TRBD1. The CDR3 extends over 14 amino acids. V trimming: 5 bases; J trimming: 5 bases; junction bases outside the gene matches: 8. Germline V gives CDR1 MDHEN, CDR2 SYDVKM. CDR3 sequence reads: CASSKTGQSYGYTF. CDR3 coding DNA: TGTGCCAGCAGTAAAACGGGACAGTCTTATGGCTACACCTTC.

There are many counts of this clonotype. The chain couples TRBV6-1 to TRBJ2-1; TRBD1 matches at 9 bases. Trimming at V came to 7 bases and at J to 3 bases, leaving 19 bases not matched to a gene. CDR1 is MNHNS, CDR2 SASEGT, per germline. This CDR3 has 19 residues. For the CDR3, the DNA is TGTGCCAGCAAGCCTGGACAGGGGCCATTACCAACCATCTACAATGAGCAGTTCTTC. Its translation: CASKPGQGPLPTIYNEQFF.

The chain combines TRBV20-1 with TRBJ1-6; D gene ambiguous. The CDR3 runs to 14 residues. Trimming removed 4 bases at V and 0 bases at J, with 7 bases between. From germline, CDR1 is DFQATT and CDR2 SNEGSKA (reference sequence). Here the CDR3 DNA reads TGCAGTGCTATCGAGGGCTCCTATAATTCACCCCTCCACTTT. Residues: CSAIEGSYNSPLHF.

This sequence joins TRBV5-1 and TRBJ2-7, with 11 bases matching TRBD2. J lost 5 bases, V lost 0 bases, and 7 bases had no gene match. The CDR3 runs 16 residues. Germline CDR1 reads SGHRS; CDR2 reads YFSETQ. CDR3 loop: CASSLVETSGNNEQYF. CDR3 DNA: TGCGCCAGCAGCTTGGTTGAGACTAGCGGGAACAACGAGCAGTACTTC. Full variable domain (missing parts from reference TRBV5-1 and TRBJ2-7): KAGVTQTPRYLIKTRGQQVTLSCSPISGHRSVSWYQQTPGQGLQFLFEYFSETQRNKGNFPGRFSGRQFSNSRSEMNVSTLELGDSALYLCASSLVETSGNNEQYFGPGTRLTVT.

This clonotype showed up just a few times. The gene calls are TRBV2 and TRBJ2-2, with D tentatively TRBD2 (6 bases). Germline lookup yields CDR1 SNHLY and CDR2 FYNNEI. Trimming took off 7 bases at V and 3 bases at J, with 15 bases between the two ends. CDR3 length equals 15 residues. CDR3 residues: CASKDYTGYTGELFF. CDR3 sequence (DNA): TGTGCCAGCAAGGACTACACCGGCTACACCGGGGAGCTGTTTTTT. Full variable domain (missing parts from reference TRBV2 and TRBJ2-2): EPEVTQTPSHQVTQMGQEVILRCVPISNHLYFYWYRQILGQKVEFLVSFYNNEISEKSEIFDDQFSVERPDGSNFTLKIRSTKLEDSAMYFCASKDYTGYTGELFFGEGSRLTVL.

The V call is TRBV6-5, the J call TRBJ1-2; D remains ambiguous. The germline V gene has CDR1 MNHEY and CDR2 SVGAGI. The CDR3 loop spans 14 amino acids. Trimming took 9 bases from V and 3 from J, leaving 17 bases between them. The CDR3 DNA reads as TGTGCCAGTAGGATGGGGAGGGAAGACTATGGCTACACCTTC. Translation: CASRMGREDYGYTF.

This clonotype has a count of ten or more. This chain joins TRBV13 and TRBJ2-3; D is perhaps TRBD2 (6 bases). The germline gives CDR1 PRHDT, CDR2 FYEKMQ (reference sequence). The CDR3 is made up of 16 amino acids. The germline V and J ends were trimmed by 4 bases and 3 bases, with 17 bases remaining between them. The CDR3 loop is CASSSRRRGLTDTQYF. In nucleotides, the CDR3 is TGTGCCAGCAGCTCTAGGCGGAGGGGTTTGACAGATACGCAGTATTTT.

This clonotype was seen repeatedly, ten times or more. CDR3 nucleotides: TGTGCCAGCAGGACAACCACCTTACTAGCGGGAGGGAAGACCCAGTACTTC. Amino acids: CASRTTTLLAGGKTQYF. The chain joins TRBV6-1 to TRBJ2-5, with 13 bases lining up with TRBD2. This CDR3 has 17 amino acids. The J segment lost 6 bases and the V segment lost 6 bases, leaving 13 bases of the junction unmatched. Germline lookup yields CDR1 MNHNS and CDR2 SASEGT.

The V gene is TRBV13, the J gene TRBJ1-3, with no clear D. V was pared by 2 bases and J by 6 bases, with 8 bases between. Germline lookup yields CDR1 PRHDT and CDR2 FYEKMQ (reference sequence). The CDR3 length is 13 residues. CDR3 DNA sequence: TGTGCCAGCAGCTTACCGGGATCAAACACCATATATTTT. Encoded protein: CASSLPGSNTIYF.

In this sample, this clonotype turned up many times. The V gene is TRBV6-1, the J gene TRBJ1-1, with 7 bases lining up with TRBD1. V lost 5 bases, J lost 6 bases, and 12 bases stayed unmatched. The CDR3 runs to 15 residues. CDR1 is MNHNS, CDR2 SASEGT, per germline. In nucleotides, the CDR3 is TGTGCCAGCAGTTACACAGGGGCCAGAGGGGCTGAAGCTTTCTTT. This codes for CASSYTGARGAEAFF.

The V call is TRBV20-1, the J call TRBJ1-5; TRBD1 might be the D (6 bases). The CDR3 spans 18 residues. Germline CDR1 is DFQATT and CDR2 is SNEGSKA (reference sequence). Trimming removed 4 bases from V and 0 bases from J, with 22 bases in between. CDR3 bases: TGCAGTGCTATCCCGACGGGGCAGGGGATAAGTAGCAATCAGCCCCAGCATTTT. Its translation is CSAIPTGQGISSNQPQHF.

This clonotype was counted ten times or more. The chain uses TRBV2 and TRBJ1-2; 8 bases map to TRBD1. CDR3 size: 15 residues. Unmatched junction bases numbered 8, after V lost 4 bases and J lost 4 bases. CDR1 SNHLY and CDR2 FYNNEI come from the germline V gene. The CDR3 region is CASSAGQGSFYGYTF. The DNA for the CDR3 is TGTGCCAGCAGTGCCGGACAGGGATCCTTCTATGGCTACACCTTC.

This clonotype has a count of ten or more. V usage is TRBV29-1 and J usage is TRBJ2-3; D is ambiguous. CDR3 size: 14 residues. Germline V gene lookup returns CDR1 SQVTM and CDR2 ANQGSEA. Trimming stripped 5 bases from V and 2 bases from J, with 14 bases between. This chain's CDR3 is CSVSPGQATDTQYF. CDR3 DNA: TGCAGCGTTTCGCCGGGTCAGGCCACAGATACGCAGTATTTT.

The V call is TRBV18, the J call TRBJ1-4; D gene uncertain. The V end was cut by 1 base, the J end by 8 bases, with 14 bases between. The V gene's germline CDR1 is KGHSH and CDR2 LQKENI. There are 15 residues in the CDR3. For the CDR3, the DNA is TGTGCCAGCTCACCACTCGGGTCGGAGGGCGAAAAACTGTTTTTT. As protein: CASSPLGSEGEKLFF.

This clonotype was found many times. The chain is built from TRBV6-5 and TRBJ2-7, with 10 bases lining up with TRBD2. Germline loops: CDR1 MNHEY, CDR2 SVGAGI. This CDR3 spans 16 amino acids. V lost 0 bases to trimming and J lost 2 bases; unmatched junction nucleotides: 4. This CDR3 reads CASSYSGSGGAYEQYF. The CDR3, as DNA: TGTGCCAGCAGTTACTCGGGGAGCGGGGGGGCCTACGAGCAGTACTTC.

This clonotype was recorded at least ten times. This chain joins TRBV3-1 and TRBJ2-7, with D maybe TRBD2 (6 bases). Germline CDR1 and CDR2: LGHDT and YNNKEL (reference sequence). The CDR3 length is 15 residues. Trimming shortened V by 3 bases and J by 4 bases, and 16 bases separated the two germline ends. CDR3 in amino acids: CASSHGGGVVYEQYF. CDR3 nucleotides: TGTGCCAGCAGCCATGGCGGCGGGGTAGTGTACGAGCAGTACTTC.

This clonotype was observed at least ten times. The chain has TRBV27 and TRBJ1-5; TRBD1 matches 8 bases. This CDR3 region has 15 residues. J lost 3 bases, V lost 0 bases, and 1 base had no gene match. From germline, CDR1 is MNHEY and CDR2 SMNVEV (reference sequence). The CDR3 DNA follows: TGTGCCAGCAGTTTATCGACAGGGGTCAATCAGCCCCAGCATTTT. This codes for CASSLSTGVNQPQHF.

This clonotype showed up many times. The chain recombines TRBV2 with TRBJ2-5, with 14 bases that match TRBD2. The germline CDR1 and CDR2 sequences are SNHLY and FYNNEI. The V and J ends lost 4 bases and 4 bases, in that order; junction bases with no gene match: 2. The length of the CDR3 is 15 residues. As DNA, the CDR3 is TGTGCCAGCAGTGCCGGGACTAGCGGGGGAGAGACCCAGTACTTC. Translation: CASSAGTSGGETQYF.